This T cell receptor (beta chain) was documented in a study of blood T cell repertoires in COVID-19 (dated by TCRdb to about 2020). A note on the overall study: Samples from collaborators originated in the United States, Italy and Spain and spanned both the acute and convalescent phases of COVID-19. Samples were obtained from the ongoing ImmuneRACE study (first 160 participants) and from 1,200 or so subjects provided by 6 global collaborators. The repertoires were made available in a free public database intended to serve as a resource for research on the immune response to SARS-CoV-2. The material from the prospective study consisted of cDNA or gDNA derived from T cells, B-cell-depleted T cells, or PBMCs. Where available, HLA class I and class II types were obtained from metadata supplied by the sample provider rather than from assay-based typing. Nearly every sample came with metadata listing a de-identified subject ID, COVID-19 status, age in years and sex. The dataset comprised deeply sampled blood TCRbeta repertoires from subjects exposed to, actively infected with, or recovered from COVID-19. What the authors observed across the whole study: The amount of clinical and demographic metadata varied by source and participant and was provided uncurated.

TCRbeta CDR3 regions were amplified from genomic DNA using the immunoSEQ Assay, a bias-controlled multiplex PCR. Regarding the original processing steps: The number of nucleated cells in each sample was estimated from the amplification of reference gene primers within the assay. To quantify the absolute abundance of each unique TCRbeta CDR3 rearrangement, sequence reads were collapsed and filtered. For each sample, productive Simpson clonality was calculated as the square root of Simpson's diversity index over productive rearrangements. This is the immuneACCESS table as TCRdb keeps it, with only in-frame sequences that have V and J called. A part of the clones is gone; compared with another copy, unresolved V genes explain less than half, and the rest is unexplained. The V and J calls and clone size come from that table; D and trimming were worked out from the DNA. The sample table contains 250,000 to 300,000 clones; only one count was recorded for under 90% of them. The ten top clones hold roughly 3.1% of the sample.

Collaborating institutions collected whole blood in K2EDTA tubes following their own protocols. For TCRbeta analysis, collaborators shipped samples in one of three forms: frozen whole blood, isolated PBMCs, or DNA extracted from either of those sample types. As concerns this clone: Its specific antigen is unknown. The record has no base qualities; no much larger clone is one base away.

This receptor was identified in a woman younger than 30 with acute or convalescent COVID-19. Sequenced input: peripheral blood.

CDR3 region: CACKSPAGVLLAKNIQYF. In nucleotide form, the sequence is TGTGCCTGCAAATCCCCCGCAGGGGTATTGCTTGCCAAAAACATTCAGTACTTC. The chain employs TRBV30 and TRBJ2-4, with TRBD1 perhaps the D gene, on 6 matching bases. As encoded in the germline V gene (reference sequence), CDR1 is GTSNPN while CDR2 is SVGIG. V is clipped by 6 bases and J by 1 base, and the sequence between their germline boundaries is 25 bases long. The CDR3 numbers 18 residues from cysteine through phenylalanine. Only CDR3 DNA remains: 54 bases, in frame from the first base.